A selection of T cell receptor beta chains follows, all from one sample in a study of Ad26.COV2.S vaccination and SARS-CoV-2 variants. The method was immunoSEQ multiplex PCR; TCRdb's version includes in-frame clones alone and lacks a portion of them. Counted here are roughly 400,000 clones, about 92% occurring once; the ten biggest clones make up about 4.4%. Specimen: peripheral blood, collected in a trial of Ad26.COV2.S vaccine versus placebo. The source is a person aged 18-65 years who received the Ad26.COV2.S COVID-19 vaccine or a placebo. Both conserved end residues are part of each CDR3. D genes are given only for firm matches.

J,V,length,D,CDR3,DNA
TRBJ2-3,TRBV5-1,16,-,CASSWTASRSTDTQYF,TGCGCCAGCAGCTGGACAGCCTCCAGAAGCACAGATACGCAGTATTTT
TRBJ1-1,TRBV7-3,13,-,CASSSQGSTEAFF,TGTGCCAGCAGCTCCCAGGGGAGTACTGAAGCTTTCTTT
TRBJ1-1,TRBV5-1,13,-,CASSLAVHTEAFF,TGCGCCAGCAGCTTGGCTGTTCACACTGAAGCTTTCTTT
TRBJ2-1,TRBV5-1,14,TRBD1,CASSPQQGAGEQFF,TGCGCCAGCAGCCCTCAACAGGGGGCAGGTGAGCAGTTCTTC
TRBJ2-7,TRBV12-3/TRBV12-4,13,-,CASSFGLTYEQYF,TGTGCCAGCAGTTTTGGACTAACCTACGAGCAGTACTTC
TRBJ2-1,TRBV28,14,TRBD2,CASSLGTIYNEQFF,TGTGCCAGCAGTTTGGGGACTATCTACAATGAGCAGTTCTTC
TRBJ2-5,TRBV7-9,18,-,CASSLAALRTAGQETQYF,TGTGCCAGCAGCTTAGCGGCACTTAGGACAGCAGGTCAAGAGACCCAGTACTTC
TRBJ1-3,TRBV2,15,-,CASLFEGVIGNTIYF,TGTGCCAGCCTGTTCGAAGGGGTCATTGGAAACACCATATATTTT
TRBJ2-1,TRBV24-1,17,-,CATSDPSTGSSYNEQFF,TGTGCCACCAGTGACCCATCAACAGGGAGCTCCTACAATGAGCAGTTCTTC
TRBJ2-7,TRBV6-2/TRBV6-3,18,TRBD2,CASSYSTSGSFLTYEQYF,TGTGCCAGCAGTTACTCTACTAGCGGGAGCTTCCTTACCTACGAGCAGTACTTC
TRBJ1-4,TRBV28,17,TRBD1,CASSSIRDRGGIEKLFF,TGTGCCAGCAGTTCAATCCGGGACAGGGGAGGGATTGAAAAACTGTTTTTT
TRBJ2-2,TRBV19,16,TRBD1,CASTISGQGRTGELFF,TGTGCCAGTACCATCTCAGGACAGGGCCGAACCGGGGAGCTGTTTTTT
TRBJ2-1,TRBV19,15,-,CASSVDWGRGNEQFF,TGTGCCAGTAGCGTCGATTGGGGTCGTGGGAATGAGCAGTTCTTC
TRBJ2-7,TRBV6-1,19,TRBD2,CASSEARTSGSSMGYEQYF,TGTGCCAGCAGTGAAGCTCGGACTAGCGGGAGTTCTATGGGGTACGAGCAGTACTTC
TRBJ1-4,TRBV19,14,-,CASSTRKINEKLFF,TGTGCCAGTAGTACTAGGAAAATAAATGAAAAACTGTTTTTT
TRBJ2-3,TRBV4-2,18,-,CASSQEGRLTGIADTQYF,TGTGCCAGCAGCCAAGAAGGGAGGCTAACAGGTATCGCAGATACGCAGTATTTT
TRBJ2-7,TRBV9,12,-,CASSPGTYEQYF,TGTGCCAGCAGCCCCGGCACCTACGAGCAGTACTTC
TRBJ2-7,TRBV28,15,TRBD2,CASSFSSGRAYEQYF,TGTGCCAGCAGTTTCAGCAGCGGGAGGGCCTACGAGCAGTACTTC
TRBJ2-1,TRBV4-2,17,-,CASSQDWRVSSYNEQFF,TGTGCCAGCAGCCAAGATTGGAGGGTCAGCTCCTACAATGAGCAGTTCTTC